This is a list of T cell receptor beta chains from one sample in a study of T cell repertoires in cytomegalovirus infection. TCRdb re-derived calls from the reads in MiXCR, one entry per CDR3 protein. The sample yields about 360,000 distinct CDR3 sequences, around a sixth seen once. Specimen: PBMCs. Receptors were obtained from a human donor in good health (CMV status not recorded). Some clones in this sample may be carry-over from other donors' samples. Both conserved end residues are trimmed from each CDR3. The order of the fields is clone size, J gene, V gene, CDR3 protein. Clone size is stated in some rows and not others, as once, few, many or a class when expanded.

many TRBJ2-1 TRBV11-2 ASSATSGDYNEQF
NA TRBJ2-3 TRBV7-6 ASSSGTRDADTQY
many TRBJ2-7 TRBV7-2 ASSPKGEQY
many TRBJ2-1 TRBV19 ASSQGLYTYNEQF
NA TRBJ2-1 TRBV4-1 ASSQRLAGDNEQF
few TRBJ2-1 TRBV20-1 SARDGRREGRGYNEQF
NA TRBJ2-7 TRBV29-1 SVKGQTYEQY
many TRBJ2-1 TRBV2 ASSDTVGDEQF
NA TRBJ2-5 TRBV29-1 SVSGIQETQY
many TRBJ2-7 TRBV7-2 ASSLGPRVEQY
few TRBJ1-4 TRBV6-5 ASSRGGVDEKLF
NA TRBJ1-4 TRBV29-1 SVAGAVEGKLF
NA TRBJ1-1 TRBV20-1 SAPPRETEAF
NA TRBJ1-1 TRBV11-3 ASSPGVASNTEAF
once TRBJ1-1 TRBV7-2 ASSLLIGRGAF
NA TRBJ2-7 TRBV7-9 ASSLRHNPYEQY
many TRBJ1-1 TRBV12-3/TRBV12-4 ASSVHKNTEAF
many TRBJ2-4 TRBV7-2 ASSSQNGKGIQY
NA TRBJ2-5 TRBV20-1 SARDVSAETQY
NA TRBJ1-4 TRBV5-4 ASSVGQGGNEKLF
few TRBJ2-5 TRBV14 ASSPWMTGQQETQY
NA TRBJ1-1 TRBV7-2 ASGPSRQGMAF
few TRBJ2-3 TRBV20-1 SAIAGLADGGTQY
many TRBJ1-5 TRBV7-2 ASSLVSGLNSNQPQH
NA TRBJ1-5 TRBV10-2 ASSEPGAGGNQPQH
many TRBJ2-1 TRBV12-3/TRBV12-4 ASSQFGSYNEQF
many TRBJ2-3 TRBV7-9 ASSLAESSTDTQY
few TRBJ1-4 TRBV5-4 ASSLVGTGNEKLF
many TRBJ2-7 TRBV7-2 ASSLVGAVEQY
NA TRBJ2-7 TRBV7-6 ASRPPTNREYEQY
few TRBJ2-1 TRBV5-5 ASSLVRNLAGGESEQF
many TRBJ2-1 TRBV28 ASSLGPKRSYNEQF
few TRBJ2-1 TRBV12-3/TRBV12-4 ASRGADEQF
few TRBJ2-5 TRBV29-1 SVDRGLAGGPGEETQY
many TRBJ2-3 TRBV7-2 ASSLGHSDTQY
many TRBJ1-2 TRBV7-3 ASSPYAPPGKGGYT
many TRBJ2-1 TRBV19 ASSIADNEQF
many TRBJ2-1 TRBV7-2 ASSGGRGTYNEQF
many TRBJ2-7 TRBV7-2 ASSSSWTESYEQY
NA TRBJ2-5 TRBV20-1 SAREAYEGGETQY